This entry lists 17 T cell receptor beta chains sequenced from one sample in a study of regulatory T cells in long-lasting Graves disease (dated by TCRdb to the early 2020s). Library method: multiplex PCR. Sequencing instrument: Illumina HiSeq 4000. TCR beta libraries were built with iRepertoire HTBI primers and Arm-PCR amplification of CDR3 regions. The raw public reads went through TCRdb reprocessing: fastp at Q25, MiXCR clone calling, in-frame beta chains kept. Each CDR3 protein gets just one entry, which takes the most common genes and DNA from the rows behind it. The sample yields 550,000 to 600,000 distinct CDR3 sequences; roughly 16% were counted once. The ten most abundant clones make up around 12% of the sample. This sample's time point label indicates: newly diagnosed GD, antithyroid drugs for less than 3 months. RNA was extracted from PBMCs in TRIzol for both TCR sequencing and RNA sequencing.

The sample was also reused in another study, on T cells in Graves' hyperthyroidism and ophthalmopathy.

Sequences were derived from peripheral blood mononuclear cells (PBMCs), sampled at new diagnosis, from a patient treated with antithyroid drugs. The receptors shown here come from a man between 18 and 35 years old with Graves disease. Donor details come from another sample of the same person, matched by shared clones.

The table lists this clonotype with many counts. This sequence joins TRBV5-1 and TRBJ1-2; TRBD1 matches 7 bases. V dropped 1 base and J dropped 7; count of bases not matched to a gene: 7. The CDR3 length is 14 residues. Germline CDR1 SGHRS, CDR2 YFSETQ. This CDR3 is CASSLSTGRRGYTF. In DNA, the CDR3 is TGCGCCAGCAGCTTGTCGACAGGGCGTCGTGGCTACACCTTC.

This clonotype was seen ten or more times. In DNA form, the CDR3 reads TGTGCCAGCAGCAGTGGACTAGCGGGAGTCGGCGATACGCAGTATTTT. Residues: CASSSGLAGVGDTQYF. The chain couples TRBV7-3 to TRBJ2-3; 13 positions match TRBD2. Germline V gene data show CDR1 as SGHTA and CDR2 as FQGTGA. The CDR3 totals 16 residues. The V and J ends lost 5 bases and 6 bases, in that order; junction bases with no gene match: 8. Looking up the rest from reference TRBV7-3 and TRBJ2-3 gives the full variable domain: GAGVSQTPSNKVTEKGKYVELRCDPISGHTALYWYRQSLGQGPEFLIYFQGTGAADDSGLPNDRFFAVRPEGSVSTLKIQRTERGDSAVYLCASSSGLAGVGDTQYFGPGTRLTVL.

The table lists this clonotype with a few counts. Here the CDR3 reads CASSSTGGVGANVLTF. The CDR3 DNA sequence: TGTGCCAGCAGTTCGACAGGGGGCGTTGGGGCCAACGTCCTGACTTTC. This chain connects TRBV27 to TRBJ2-6; 10 bases line up with TRBD1. V dropped 4 bases and J dropped 3; count of bases not matched to a gene: 3. The CDR3 has 16 residues. Germline loops: CDR1 MNHEY, CDR2 SMNVEV (reference sequence).

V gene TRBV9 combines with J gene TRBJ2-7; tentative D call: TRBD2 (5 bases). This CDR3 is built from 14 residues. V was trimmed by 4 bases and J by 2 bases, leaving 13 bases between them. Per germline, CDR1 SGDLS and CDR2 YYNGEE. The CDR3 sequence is CASSPLDLAYEQYF. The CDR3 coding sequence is TGTGCCAGCAGCCCACTGGACTTAGCCTACGAGCAGTACTTC.

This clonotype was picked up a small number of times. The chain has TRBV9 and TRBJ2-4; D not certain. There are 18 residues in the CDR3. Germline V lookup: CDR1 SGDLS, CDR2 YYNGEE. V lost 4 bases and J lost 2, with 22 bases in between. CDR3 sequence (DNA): TGTGCCAGCAGCCCCGAGAGGCAGGCTGGAACTTCCAAAAACATTCAGTACTTC. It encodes CASSPERQAGTSKNIQYF. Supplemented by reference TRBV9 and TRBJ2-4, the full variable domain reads DSGVTQTPKHLITATGQRVTLRCSPRSGDLSVYWYQQSLDQGLQFLIQYYNGEERAKGNILERFSAQQFPDLHSELNLSSLELGDSALYFCASSPERQAGTSKNIQYFGAGTRLSVL.

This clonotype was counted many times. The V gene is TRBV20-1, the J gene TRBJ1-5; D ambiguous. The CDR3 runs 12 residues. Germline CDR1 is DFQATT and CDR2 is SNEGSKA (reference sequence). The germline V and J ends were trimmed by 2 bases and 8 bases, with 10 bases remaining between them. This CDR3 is CSARMGAEPQHF. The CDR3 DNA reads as TGCAGTGCTAGAATGGGTGCCGAGCCCCAGCATTTT.

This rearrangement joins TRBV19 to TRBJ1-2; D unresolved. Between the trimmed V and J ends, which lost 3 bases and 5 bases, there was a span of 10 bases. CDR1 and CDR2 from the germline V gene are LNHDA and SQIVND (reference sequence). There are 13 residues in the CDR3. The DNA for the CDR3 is TGTGCCAGTAGTATCTCTCGGCGATATGGCTACACCTTC. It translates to CASSISRRYGYTF.

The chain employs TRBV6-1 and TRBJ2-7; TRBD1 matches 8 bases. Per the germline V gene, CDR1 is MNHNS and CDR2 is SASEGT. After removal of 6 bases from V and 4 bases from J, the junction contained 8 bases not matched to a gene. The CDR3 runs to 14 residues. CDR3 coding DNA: TGTGCCAGCAGGCGATCAGGGGGCGGATACGAGCAGTACTTC. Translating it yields CASRRSGGGYEQYF.

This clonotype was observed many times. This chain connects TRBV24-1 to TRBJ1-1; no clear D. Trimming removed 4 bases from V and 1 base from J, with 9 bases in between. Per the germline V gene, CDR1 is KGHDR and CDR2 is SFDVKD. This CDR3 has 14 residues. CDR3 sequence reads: CATSEGRRNTEAFF. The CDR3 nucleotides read TGTGCCACCAGTGAAGGTCGGAGGAACACTGAAGCTTTCTTT.

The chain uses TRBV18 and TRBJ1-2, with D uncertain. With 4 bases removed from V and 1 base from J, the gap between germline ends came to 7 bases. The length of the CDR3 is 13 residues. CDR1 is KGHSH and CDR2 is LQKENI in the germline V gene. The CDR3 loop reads CASSHQSNYGYTF. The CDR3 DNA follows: TGTGCCAGCTCACACCAAAGTAACTATGGCTACACCTTC. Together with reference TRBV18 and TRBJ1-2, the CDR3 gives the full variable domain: NAGVMQNPRHLVRRRGQEARLRCSPMKGHSHVYWYRQLPEEGLKFMVYLQKENIIDESGMPKERFSAEFPKEGPSILRIQQVVRGDSAAYFCASSHQSNYGYTFGSGTRLTVV.

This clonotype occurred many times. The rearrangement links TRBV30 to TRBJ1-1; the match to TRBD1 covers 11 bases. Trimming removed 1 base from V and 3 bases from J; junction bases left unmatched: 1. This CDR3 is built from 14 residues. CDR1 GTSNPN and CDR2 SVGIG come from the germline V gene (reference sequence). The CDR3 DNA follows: TGTGCCTGGAGTGCGGGACAGGGGGACACTGAAGCTTTCTTT. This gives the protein CAWSAGQGDTEAFF.

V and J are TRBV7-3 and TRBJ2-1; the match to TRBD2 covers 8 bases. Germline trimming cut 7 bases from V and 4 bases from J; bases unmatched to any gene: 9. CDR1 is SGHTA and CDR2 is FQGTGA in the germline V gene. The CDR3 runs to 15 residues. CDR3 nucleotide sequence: TGTGCCAGCACCCGTATAACGGGAGGGTACAATGAGCAGTTCTTC. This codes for CASTRITGGYNEQFF.

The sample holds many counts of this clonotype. CDR3 sequence reads: CASSSGTSGRGTDTQYF. Here the CDR3 DNA reads TGTGCCAGCAGTTCCGGGACTAGCGGGAGAGGCACAGATACGCAGTATTTT. The chain is built from TRBV28 and TRBJ2-3, with TRBD2 matching over 14 bases. The germline V gene has CDR1 MDHEN and CDR2 SYDVKM. Unmatched junction bases numbered 4, after V lost 4 bases and J lost 1 base. This CDR3 spans 17 amino acids.

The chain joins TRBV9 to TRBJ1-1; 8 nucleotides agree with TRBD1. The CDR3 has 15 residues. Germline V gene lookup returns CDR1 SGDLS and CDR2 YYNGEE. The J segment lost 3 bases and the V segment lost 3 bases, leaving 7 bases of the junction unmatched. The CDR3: CASSAHRQGYTEAFF. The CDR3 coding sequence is TGTGCCAGCAGCGCCCACCGACAGGGGTACACTGAAGCTTTCTTT.

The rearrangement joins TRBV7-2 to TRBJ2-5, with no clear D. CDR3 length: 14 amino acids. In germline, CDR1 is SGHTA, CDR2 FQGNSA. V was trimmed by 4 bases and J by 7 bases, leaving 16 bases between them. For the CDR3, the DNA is TGTGCCAGCAGCTCCCGAGTCAGGCCGGGGACCCAGTACTTC. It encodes CASSSRVRPGTQYF.

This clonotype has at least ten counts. CDR3 sequence (DNA): TGTGCCAGCAGTTTAGCGGGACAGGGTGACTACGAGCAGTACTTC. The encoded protein is CASSLAGQGDYEQYF. The rearrangement links TRBV28 to TRBJ2-7; 9 nucleotides agree with TRBD1. Germline V gene sequence: CDR1 MDHEN, CDR2 SYDVKM. V was pared by 2 bases and J by 3 bases, with 5 bases of the junction left unmatched. This CDR3 region has 15 residues.

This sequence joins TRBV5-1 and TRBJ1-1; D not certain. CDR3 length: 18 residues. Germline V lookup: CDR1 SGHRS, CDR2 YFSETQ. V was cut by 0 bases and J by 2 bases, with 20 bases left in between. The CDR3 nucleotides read TGCGCCAGCAGCTTGGCCAGGCGAAATATACACTTAAACACTGAAGCTTTCTTT. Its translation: CASSLARRNIHLNTEAFF.